Reported below is one TCR beta chain. Antigen specificity is unknown. This entry comes from a study of T-cell memory formation after mild COVID-19. Study overall: Clusters were largely donor specific.

Findings and caveats of the study: Memory cells collected pre-infection included some clones that later responded, suggesting cross-reactive memory joined. Later expanders leaned CD4+, whereas day 15 to 85 contracting clones were balanced CD4/CD8.

From 5'RACE with constant-segment primers came TCR alpha and TCR beta cDNA libraries that carried sample barcodes and UMIs. One entry per CDR3 protein results from TCRdb running MiXCR on the 5' RACE reads. In the table there are 400,000 to 550,000 distinct CDR3 sequences, nearly 25% of which are singletons. Sequences were obtained from PBMCs or a T cell subset sorted from them (not recorded which). The TCR was taken from an adult woman who had mild COVID-19 (a few samples of this study predate the infection). Cell type and time point are not known.

The CDR3 DNA reads TGCAGCGTTGCCCCTGCAGGGGGCGATCCCTACGAGCAGTACTTC. This encodes CSVAPAGGDPYEQYF. The chain combines TRBV29-1 with TRBJ2-7, with 8 bases lining up with TRBD1. Germline V gene lookup returns CDR1 SQVTM and CDR2 ANQGSEA. This CDR3 has 15 residues. V was clipped by 4 bases and J by 2 bases; unmatched bases: 10.